The 3 T cell receptor beta chains below come from one sample, sequenced in a study of breast tumors, draining lymph nodes, adjacent tissues. In TCRdb, the multiplex PCR reads were re-called with MiXCR into one record per CDR3 protein. Found here are roughly 100,000 distinct CDR3 sequences, approximately 28% of them singletons; the top ten hold approximately 5.4%. Samples came from axillary lymph nodes draining the breast cancer. The sequencing input was axillary lymph node tissue. The receptors shown here come from a female donor with breast cancer. Some clones in this sample may be carry-over from other donors' samples.

There are many counts of this clonotype. The V and J genes are TRBV5-1 and TRBJ2-1; D is uncertain. Looked up from germline, CDR1 is SGHRS and CDR2 is YFSETQ. There are 12 residues in the CDR3. V was clipped by 5 bases and J by 10 bases, with 13 bases between them. The CDR3 region has the DNA TGCGCCAGCAGTGGGTCCTTGAGGGAGCAGTTCTTC. Translation gives CASSGSLREQFF.

At least ten counts were recorded for this clonotype. The rearrangement joins TRBV5-6 to TRBJ2-5; no clear D. The V end lost 0 bases, the J end lost 2 bases, and 17 bases lay between the germline ends. Germline V gene sequence: CDR1 SGHDT, CDR2 YYEEEE. The CDR3 contains 17 residues. This CDR3 is CASSLALALEIQETQYF. The CDR3 bases are TGTGCCAGCAGCTTGGCCCTTGCCTTGGAGATTCAAGAGACCCAGTACTTC.

This clonotype was observed once. The V and J genes are TRBV10-3 and TRBJ1-2; D is possibly TRBD1 (5 bases). Trimming removed 6 bases from V and 12 bases from J, with 20 bases in between. The V gene's germline CDR1 is ENHRY and CDR2 SYGVKD. There are 13 residues in the CDR3. The chain's CDR3 is CAIRPTDIYGNTF. The CDR3 coding sequence is TGTGCCATCAGGCCGACAGACATCTATGGAAACACCTTC.